These T cell receptor beta chains were read from a single sample in a study of regulatory T cells. Profiling relied on immunoSEQ multiplex PCR, and the TCRdb table lists in-frame clones only, not all of them. The sample carries more than 15,000 clones, 75% to 85% recorded once. Sequencing was carried out using conventional CD4+ T cells sorted from blood. The receptor source for this set is a person under 45 with CD3G deficiency. The CDR3 runs from the conserved cysteine through the conserved F or W. A D gene is named only where the DNA matches it firmly. Size tells how often a clone was seen (once, few, many) or the class of an expanded clone, and some rows leave it out.

j_call v_call d_call clone_size cdr3_aa cdr3_nt
TRBJ1-2 TRBV28 TRBD1 NA CASNPYRDSYGYTF TGTGCCAGCAACCCCTACCGGGACAGCTATGGCTACACCTTC
TRBJ1-2 TRBV28 TRBD1 NA CASTITGVGGYTF TGTGCCAGCACCATCACAGGGGTGGGTGGCTACACCTTC
TRBJ1-1 TRBV28 TRBD1 NA CASSRDRGNTEAFF TGTGCCAGCAGTCGCGACAGGGGGAACACTGAAGCTTTCTTT
TRBJ1-5 TRBV19 NA NA CASSIGPRGPQHF TGTGCCAGTAGTATAGGCCCTCGGGGGCCCCAGCATTTT
TRBJ2-2 TRBV6-6 TRBD2 NA CASSYSSGGRTGELFF TGTGCCAGCAGTTACTCTTCGGGGGGGCGGACCGGGGAGCTGTTTTTT
TRBJ2-4 TRBV9 TRBD2 NA CASSVDASGGPGNIQYF TGTGCCAGCAGCGTAGACGCTAGCGGGGGGCCGGGAAACATTCAGTACTTC
TRBJ2-2 TRBV7-2 NA once CASSLNRNTGELFF TGTGCCAGCAGCTTAAACAGGAACACCGGGGAGCTGTTTTTT
TRBJ1-2 TRBV28 NA once CASSEGGYGYTF TGTGCCAGCAGTGAAGGGGGCTATGGCTACACCTTC
TRBJ2-5 TRBV7-9 TRBD2 few CASSLEGTSGIKETQYF TGTGCCAGCAGCTTAGAAGGGACTAGCGGGATTAAAGAGACCCAGTACTTC
TRBJ1-4 TRBV6-1 NA once CARHAREKLFF TGTGCCAGACACGCGAGAGAAAAACTGTTTTTT
TRBJ1-5 TRBV28 NA NA CASSLMGRETQPQHF TGTGCCAGCAGTTTAATGGGCAGGGAGACTCAGCCCCAGCATTTT
TRBJ2-1 TRBV28 TRBD2 NA CASSPWTSAYNEQFF TGTGCCAGCAGTCCGTGGACTAGCGCATACAATGAGCAGTTCTTC
TRBJ1-4 TRBV6-6 NA NA CASSPGRRNEKLFF TGTGCCAGCAGTCCTGGGAGACGTAATGAAAAACTGTTTTTT
TRBJ1-2 TRBV30 TRBD1 NA CAWSDDRGSYGYTF TGTGCCTGGAGTGACGACAGGGGCAGCTATGGCTACACCTTC
TRBJ1-2 TRBV7-2 NA NA CASSLAPGPNYGYTF TGTGCCAGCAGCTTAGCGCCGGGACCCAACTATGGCTACACCTTC
TRBJ2-6 TRBV6-1 TRBD1 NA CASSTRDSGANVLTF TGTGCCAGCAGTACTCGGGACAGCGGTGCCAACGTCCTGACTTTC
TRBJ2-3 TRBV20-1 NA NA CSAQSRNTQYF TGCAGTGCTCAAAGTCGCAATACGCAGTATTTT
TRBJ2-6 TRBV28 TRBD2 NA CASSRGAGANVLTF TGTGCCAGCAGTCGGGGGGCTGGGGCCAACGTCCTGACTTTC
TRBJ1-2 TRBV6-5 NA NA CASSERDYTF TGTGCCAGCAGTGAAAGAGACTACACCTTC
TRBJ1-1 TRBV6-1 NA NA CASRQGFWKPTEAFF TGTGCCAGCAGGCAAGGGTTCTGGAAGCCCACTGAAGCTTTCTTT
TRBJ1-2 TRBV6-1 TRBD1 NA CASRGDRGNYGYTF TGTGCCAGCAGGGGGGACAGGGGAAACTATGGCTACACCTTC
TRBJ1-2 TRBV6-1 NA NA CASSNVGVGINGYTF TGTGCCAGCTCCAATGTCGGCGTAGGGATAAATGGCTACACCTTC
TRBJ2-7 TRBV27 NA once CASGYRAFRYEQYF TGTGCCAGCGGTTACAGGGCCTTCCGCTACGAGCAGTACTTC
TRBJ1-1 TRBV6-1 NA NA CASRHPGAAEAFF TGTGCCAGCAGACATCCAGGGGCTGCTGAAGCTTTCTTT
TRBJ2-7 TRBV6-1 NA NA CASRLTGQPGQYF TGTGCCAGCCGACTAACCGGACAGCCCGGGCAGTACTTC
TRBJ2-6 TRBV6-1 NA once CASSPGELGANVLTF TGTGCCAGCAGCCCCGGGGAGCTAGGGGCCAACGTCCTGACTTTC
TRBJ1-2 TRBV28 TRBD1 NA CASTSGGLRGYTF TGTGCCAGCACCTCAGGGGGCCTGCGTGGCTACACCTTC
TRBJ1-2 TRBV10-3 NA NA CAIGPEMLGSYTF TGTGCCATCGGCCCCGAAATGCTCGGGAGCTACACCTTC